This T cell receptor beta chain was sequenced during a study of T cells in Graves' hyperthyroidism and ophthalmopathy. Amplification of TCR beta CDR3 regions used RNA as the template. The HTBI set primed first-round TCR CDR3 RT-PCR. MiXCR, applied by TCRdb to the multiplex PCR reads, yields one record per CDR3 protein. The sample has about 840,000 distinct CDR3 sequences, 38% seen once. Trimming took 10 bases from V and 3 from J; bases not matched to a gene: 17. The CDR3 contains 18 residues. The rearrangement joins TRBV12-3 or TRBV12-4 to TRBJ2-6; 8 positions match TRBD1. The specimen sequenced was blood. The clonotype originates from a man aged 18 to 29 with Graves' hyperthyroidism. In DNA, the CDR3 is TGTGCCACCCAAGCGGTGGACAGGGTGGTTCTTGGGGCCAACGTCCTGACTTTC. Amino acid sequence: CATQAVDRVVLGANVLTF.